Sequencing of this T cell receptor beta chain was carried out in a study of beta chain features in type 1 diabetes. Study context: Patients did not differ from healthy donors in age, gender or cell yield. Study results and caveats: Across all four CD4+ subsets, people with type 1 diabetes showed modestly shorter TCRB CDR3s. Compared with healthy donors, patients appeared to share more similar naive, central memory and regulatory TCRB repertoires.

Trimming at V came to 4 bases and at J to 6 bases, leaving 12 bases not matched to a gene. Germline V gene data show CDR1 as SNHLY and CDR2 as FYNNEI. The CDR3 extends over 16 amino acids. The whole isolated RNA underwent reverse transcription, so sequencing captured expressed TCRB transcripts. Average reads for naive, central memory and regulatory T cell samples were about 3.7 million. Libraries were prepared by immunoSEQ multiplex PCR; TCRdb keeps only in-frame clonotypes and omits some of them. The sample contains 350,000 to 450,000 clones, about 15% of which appear only once. This clone was seen more than once but under ten times. What it recognizes is unknown.

The TCR sequence derives from a man aged 25 to 40 in good health. The sample was naive CD4+ T cells from blood. The J gene is TRBJ2-1, the V gene TRBV2; 7 bases align to TRBD2. This CDR3 reads CASSVLSSGASNEQFF. The CDR3 bases are TGTGCCAGCAGTGTTTTATCTAGCGGCGCATCCAATGAGCAGTTCTTC.